The clone carrying this TCR beta chain was seen only a few times. The data were obtained in a study of blood T cell repertoires in COVID-19. Across the study: COVID-19 samples from acute and convalescent phases originated in the United States, Italy and Spain. PBMCs, B-cell-depleted T cells, or T cells were the source of the cDNA or gDNA that made up the material.

Participants were aged about 18 to 95 years, lived in under 30 US areas, and enrolled virtually. Per the original data handling: It was from reference gene primer amplification that nucleated cell counts were estimated. Sequencing was performed with immunoSEQ multiplex PCR; in TCRdb, only in-frame clones are kept and a portion is missing. That table supplies the V and J calls and clone size; D and trimming were determined from the DNA. This table holds 150,000 or so clones, about 84% found once. The CDR3 covers 15 residues. J gave up 3 bases and V 3 bases, and 3 bases lay outside the gene matches. Germline CDR1 reads SGHRS; CDR2 reads YFSETQ.

This sequence was found in a man in his fifties or sixties who had recovered from COVID-19. Sample: PBMCs or T cells enriched from blood (not recorded which). This chain connects TRBV5-1 to TRBJ1-4; 9 bases fit TRBD1. Here the CDR3 reads CASSWGQGSNEKLFF. In DNA, the CDR3 is TGCGCCAGCAGCTGGGGACAGGGTTCTAATGAAAAACTGTTTTTT.